This T cell receptor (beta chain) is from a study of CD8 T cells in ankylosing spondylitis. This clonotype came up many times. Its antigen remains unknown. General study results and limits: Significantly higher representation of disease-linked clones was reported for matched ankylosing spondylitis synovial fluid. Some of the motif variants had earlier been found in reactive arthritis patients' fluid and blood.

V lost 0 bases to trimming and J lost 6 bases, with 14 bases between them. This CDR3 region has 16 residues. Looked up from germline, CDR1 is LGHDT and CDR2 is YNNKEL (reference sequence). For TCR beta, libraries came from quantitative 5'-RACE with molecular barcodes. Using its own MiXCR run on the 5' RACE reads, TCRdb lists one record per CDR3 protein. Counted here are around 300,000 distinct CDR3 sequences, roughly 15% occurring once; the ten biggest clones make up roughly 0.99%. This chain uses TRBV3-1 with TRBJ1-4; D unclear. Sequenced input: blood, either unsorted or a sorted T cell fraction (not recorded which). The clonotype originates from a male donor with ankylosing spondylitis or in good health (not recorded which). Written as DNA, the CDR3 is TGTGCCAGCAGCCAAGACGGATCGAGTCCCTATGAAAAACTGTTTTTT. This sequence encodes CASSQDGSSPYEKLFF.